A selection of T cell receptor beta chains follows, all from one sample in a study of Graves' ophthalmopathy and Graves' hyperthyroidism. TCRdb passed the multiplex PCR reads through MiXCR, listing each CDR3 protein once. The table lists more than 1,000,000 distinct CDR3 sequences, roughly two fifths of them singletons. Sequencing was carried out using peripheral blood or thyroid tissue (not recorded which). The receptors derive from an adult man with Graves' hyperthyroidism. Both conserved end residues are part of each CDR3. The D gene is left open where the match is weak. The size field is filled for only some rows; it gives once, few, many or a size class.

D	size	V	J	DNA	CDR3
TRBD1	many	TRBV7-9	TRBJ1-6	TGTGCCAGCAGCTGGCGGACAGGGGTTAATTCACCCCTCCACTTT	CASSWRTGVNSPLHF
.	many	TRBV19	TRBJ1-1	TGTGCCAGTAGTATATTTGGGGACACTGAAGCTTTCTTT	CASSIFGDTEAFF
.	once	TRBV7-7	TRBJ2-7	TGTGCCAGCAGCACCGGGAGTTACCCCTACGAGCAGTACTTC	CASSTGSYPYEQYF
TRBD2	.	TRBV20-1	TRBJ2-5	TGCAGTGTCCGACCCGGGACTAGCGGGGGGGGGGACCAGTACTTC	CSVRPGTSGGGDQYF
TRBD1	few	TRBV20-1	TRBJ1-5	TGCAGTCCAGTCGAAATGACAGGGTACAATCAGCCCCAGCATTTT	CSPVEMTGYNQPQHF
TRBD2	many	TRBV15	TRBJ2-7	TGTGCCACCCGAGGGACTAGCGGGAACTACGAGCAGTACTTC	CATRGTSGNYEQYF
TRBD1	many	TRBV19	TRBJ1-2	TGTGCCAGCCTCCGGACAGGGGGGTCTGGCTACACCTTC	CASLRTGGSGYTF
.	many	TRBV29-1	TRBJ2-5	TGCAGCGTTGACGAGGGTGGGGAGACCCAGTACTTC	CSVDEGGETQYF
.	.	TRBV29-1	TRBJ1-4	TGCAGCGTTGAGAAAGGGGGGGGACTGTTTTTT	CSVEKGGGLFF
.	many	TRBV7-2	TRBJ2-7	TGTGCCAGCAGCTTAGGCGTCCTCTACGAGCAGTACTTC	CASSLGVLYEQYF
TRBD1	many	TRBV20-1	TRBJ1-5	TGCAGTGCCGTGGACAGGAGCAATCAGCCCCAGCATTTT	CSAVDRSNQPQHF
TRBD1	.	TRBV5-5	TRBJ2-7	TGTGCCAGCAGCCTACAGGGGCGACCCTACGAGCAGTACTTC	CASSLQGRPYEQYF
.	many	TRBV7-8	TRBJ2-5	TGTGCCAGCAGCTTAGGGTCCACTAAAGAGACCCAGTACTTC	CASSLGSTKETQYF
.	many	TRBV7-9	TRBJ1-1	TGTGCCAGCAGCCCCCAGGACGGATACACTGAAGCTTTCTTT	CASSPQDGYTEAFF
.	many	TRBV20-1	TRBJ1-2	TGCAGTGCTAGAAGAGAGGCGGGGGTTGTGTACACCTTC	CSARREAGVVYTF
TRBD1	.	TRBV2	TRBJ1-1	TGTGCCAGCAGGACGGCCGGGACAGGGGTCATGAACACTGAAGCTTTCTTT	CASRTAGTGVMNTEAFF
.	.	TRBV10-2	TRBJ2-2	TGCGCCAACAATGACAGCACCGGGGAGCTGTTTTTT	CANNDSTGELFF
TRBD1	few	TRBV12-3/TRBV12-4	TRBJ2-7	TGTGCCAGCAGTTTAGATAGGGGACAGGGTTTTCGGGAGCAGTACTTC	CASSLDRGQGFREQYF
.	many	TRBV4-3	TRBJ1-1	TGCGCCAGCAGCCAAGGGCCAAGGCAGGTAAACACTGAAGCTTTCTTT	CASSQGPRQVNTEAFF
.	.	TRBV25-1	TRBJ1-6	TGTGCCAGCAGTTTACTCCCCGCGGGAGCCTCCTATAATTCACCCCTCCACTTT	CASSLLPAGASYNSPLHF
.	.	TRBV27	TRBJ2-5	TGTGCCAGCAACGCCTACGGGGGCAGACAAGAGACCCAGTACTTC	CASNAYGGRQETQYF
.	.	TRBV6-5	TRBJ1-1	TGTGCCAGCAGTTACTGGCAGGGCGGGACTGAAGCTTTCTTT	CASSYWQGGTEAFF
TRBD1	few	TRBV7-2	TRBJ1-3	TGTGCCAGCAGCCTTCAGGGGGCCGATGGAAACACCATATATTTT	CASSLQGADGNTIYF
TRBD1	.	TRBV25-1	TRBJ2-1	TGTGCCAGCAGTGGCCGGGACAGAAGTTACAATGAGCAGTTCTTC	CASSGRDRSYNEQFF
TRBD1	few	TRBV7-8	TRBJ2-1	TGTGCCAGCAGCTTATTGACAGGGGGAAACGATGAGCAGTTCTTC	CASSLLTGGNDEQFF
.	many	TRBV7-8	TRBJ2-7	TGTGCCAGCAGCCTAAGCAACCAATACGAGCAGTACTTC	CASSLSNQYEQYF
.	.	TRBV7-2	TRBJ2-5	TGTGCCAGCAGCTTAGTCAACTCAGAAGAGACCCAGTACTTC	CASSLVNSEETQYF
.	few	TRBV5-1	TRBJ2-7	TGCGCCAGCAGCTTGGGTTTTTCGGGAGTCGTCTACGAGCAGTACTTC	CASSLGFSGVVYEQYF